The present T cell receptor beta chain was sequenced within a study of T cells in pancreatic ductal adenocarcinoma. Study conclusions and caveats: Tumor samples had fewer productive templates and approximately 8.8-fold fewer unique clonotypes than blood.

This clone has a single count. Its target is unknown. TCRdb's copy holds only in-frame clones and misses some; the assay was immunoSEQ multiplex PCR. The repertoire has about 11,000 clones, more than 80% of them found once; the top ten carry roughly 18%. The germline V gene encodes CDR1 SQVTM and CDR2 ANQGSEA. With 6 bases clipped from V and 2 bases from J, the junction kept 12 bases outside the gene matches. There are 16 residues in the CDR3. Surgery without prior neoadjuvant therapy was the treatment of the selected pancreatic ductal adenocarcinoma patients. The J gene is TRBJ2-7, the V gene TRBV29-1; the match to TRBD2 covers 11 bases. The origin of this receptor is a human donor with pancreatic ductal adenocarcinoma. Input material: PBMCs. The DNA of the CDR3 is TGCAGCGTCCAAGGACTAGCGGGTGTTAGAACCTACGAGCAGTACTTC. This translates into CSVQGLAGVRTYEQYF.